These 31 T cell receptor beta chains were all obtained from the same sample, sequenced in a study of T cells in Graves' hyperthyroidism and ophthalmopathy. The TCR beta CDR3 regions underwent amplification using RNA transcripts as the source. TCR CDR3 underwent first-round RT-PCR with the HTBI primer set. TCRdb reprocessed the multiplex PCR reads via MiXCR and lists one record per CDR3 protein. The data contain 300,000 to 400,000 distinct CDR3 sequences, about 14% of them singletons. The sequenced sample was blood. These receptors came from a woman in her thirties with Graves' hyperthyroidism.

This clonotype has ten or more counts. The rearrangement uses TRBV6-2 or TRBV6-3 and TRBJ1-2, with 8 nucleotides matching TRBD1. The CDR3 contains 15 residues. Unmatched junction bases numbered 6, after V lost 6 bases and J lost 0 bases. In germline, CDR1 is MNHEY, CDR2 SVGEGT. CDR3 loop: CASSQAGQANYGYTF. DNA of the CDR3: TGTGCCAGCAGCCAGGCGGGACAGGCTAACTATGGCTACACCTTC.

This sequence joins TRBV3-1 and TRBJ1-1; TRBD1 is a possible D gene (5 bases). The CDR3 totals 11 residues. The V end lost 8 bases, the J end lost 5 bases, and 9 bases lay between the germline ends. CDR1 LGHDT and CDR2 YNNKEL come from the germline V gene (reference sequence). The CDR3 spells CASFGGTEAFF. CDR3 coding DNA: TGTGCCAGCTTCGGGGGGACTGAAGCTTTCTTT.

There are many counts of this clonotype. The chain combines TRBV7-9 with TRBJ2-7; maybe TRBD2 (5 bases). Germline V gene lookup returns CDR1 SEHNR and CDR2 FQNEAQ (reference sequence). V lost 3 bases, J lost 5 bases, and 8 bases lay in between. The length of the CDR3 is 12 residues. The CDR3 DNA sequence: TGTGCCAGCAGCTTGTCGGGAAACGAGCAGTACTTC. Translation gives CASSLSGNEQYF.

This clonotype was observed many times. V is TRBV20-1 and J is TRBJ1-1; possibly TRBD1 for D (5 bases). Germline assignment: CDR1 DFQATT and CDR2 SNEGSKA (reference sequence). This CDR3 is built from 15 residues. The V gene lost 3 bases and the J gene lost 1 base, with 15 bases spanning the gap. CDR3 sequence reads: CSASVGGTPNTEAFF. CDR3 coding DNA: TGCAGTGCTAGCGTGGGGGGAACACCGAACACTGAAGCTTTCTTT.

This chain uses TRBV20-1 with TRBJ1-6; no definite D call. From germline, CDR1 is DFQATT and CDR2 SNEGSKA (reference sequence). V lost 5 bases and J lost 10, with 15 bases in between. This CDR3 has 13 residues. CDR3 DNA: TGCAGTGCTCCCTCACGGACGGGATCACCCCTCCACTTT. This encodes CSAPSRTGSPLHF.

The chain has TRBV27 and TRBJ2-5; TRBD1 or TRBD2 may be the D gene (5 bases each). Germline loops: CDR1 MNHEY, CDR2 SMNVEV (reference sequence). The CDR3 extends over 13 amino acids. V lost 6 bases and J 5 bases, leaving 13 bases between the germline ends. The CDR3 sequence: CASRTGRGETQYF. The CDR3 nucleotides read TGTGCCAGCAGGACGGGACGAGGGGAGACCCAGTACTTC.

This clonotype was counted many times. The rearrangement uses TRBV12-3 or TRBV12-4 and TRBJ2-7; TRBD1 agrees at 9 bases. This CDR3 contains 15 residues. V dropped 5 bases and J dropped 7; count of bases not matched to a gene: 12. CDR3 DNA: TGTGCCAGCAGTCGACGGACAGGGGTTTCCGGGGAGCAGTACTTC. It encodes CASSRRTGVSGEQYF.

The chain joins TRBV29-1 to TRBJ2-7; 9 bases agree with TRBD1. The V segment lost 4 bases and the J segment 3 bases; nucleotides outside the gene matches: 4. This CDR3 has 13 amino acids. CDR1 is SQVTM, CDR2 ANQGSEA, per germline. The DNA for the CDR3 is TGCAGCGTTGGTGCGACAGGGGGCTACGAGCAGTACTTC. This gives the protein CSVGATGGYEQYF.

This clonotype came up many times. The CDR3 DNA sequence: TGTGCCAGTGGGACGGACTACTACGAGCAGTACTTC. Translating gives CASGTDYYEQYF. The genes are TRBV2 and TRBJ2-7; tentatively, D is TRBD2 (6 bases). Germline CDR1 SNHLY, CDR2 FYNNEI. V lost 9 bases and J 3 bases, leaving 12 bases between the germline ends. The CDR3 totals 12 residues.

This clonotype was observed a handful of times. At one boundary the junction diverges from the germline segment, which might be a read error. The J gene is TRBJ2-3, the V gene TRBV3-1, with 7 bases matching TRBD2. Germline CDR1 and CDR2: LGHDT and YNNKEL (reference sequence). The CDR3 has 14 residues. The CDR3 is CASSPPTSKDTQYF. In nucleotides, the CDR3 is TGTGCCAGCAGCCCGCCGACTAGCAAAGATACGCAGTATTTT.

This chain uses TRBV13 with TRBJ1-1; D is unclear. Trimming left V 1 base short and J 2 bases short, with 8 bases between. This CDR3 is built from 14 residues. Germline CDR1 is PRHDT and CDR2 is FYEKMQ (reference sequence). The CDR3 coding sequence is TGTGCCAGCAGCTTAGATCCAATTAACACTGAAGCTTTCTTT. It encodes CASSLDPINTEAFF.

This clonotype was seen only a few times. This rearrangement joins TRBV27 to TRBJ2-7; D gene ambiguous. CDR1 is MNHEY and CDR2 is SMNVEV in the germline V gene (reference sequence). The CDR3 extends over 9 amino acids. V was trimmed by 6 bases and J by 5 bases, leaving 2 bases between them. The CDR3 protein is CASRDEQYF. As DNA, the CDR3 is TGTGCCAGCAGGGACGAGCAGTACTTC.

The gene calls are TRBV15 and TRBJ2-1; D is unclear. This CDR3 is 11 amino acids long. Trimming removed 6 bases from V and 7 bases from J, with 7 bases in between. Per the germline V gene, CDR1 is LNHNV and CDR2 is YYDKDF (reference sequence). The CDR3 DNA is TGTGCCACCAGGCAGGTGAATGAGCAGTTCTTC. This encodes CATRQVNEQFF.

Many counts were recorded for this clonotype. This chain uses TRBV20-1 with TRBJ2-7, with 8 nucleotides matching TRBD2. Germline V gene sequence: CDR1 DFQATT, CDR2 SNEGSKA (reference sequence). The V and J ends lost 4 bases and 4 bases, in that order; junction bases with no gene match: 18. The CDR3 is 17 residues long. CDR3 sequence reads: CSATSPERREDPYEQYF. CDR3 DNA: TGCAGTGCTACCTCCCCGGAGCGGCGGGAGGACCCGTACGAGCAGTACTTC.

This clonotype came up many times. The V and J genes are TRBV11-2 and TRBJ2-7, with D perhaps matching TRBD1 or TRBD2 (5 bases each). Germline CDR1 is SGHAT and CDR2 is FQNNGV. The CDR3 covers 15 residues. The V and J ends lost 5 bases and 0 bases respectively, with 14 bases between them. For the CDR3, the DNA is TGTGCCAGCAGCCATCCGCTTGGGGGCTCCTACGAGCAGTACTTC. Protein product: CASSHPLGGSYEQYF.

This clonotype showed up many times. The rearrangement joins TRBV24-1 to TRBJ2-4; possible D gene TRBD1, 6 bases. The CDR3 extends over 13 amino acids. The germline V and J ends were trimmed by 3 bases and 7 bases, with 9 bases remaining between them. Germline V gene sequence: CDR1 KGHDR, CDR2 SFDVKD. The CDR3 nucleotides read TGTGCCACCAGTGATGTGGGGGCGAACATTCAGTACTTC. It yields the protein CATSDVGANIQYF.

This chain joins TRBV20-1 and TRBJ1-5, with D hard to call. There are 15 residues in the CDR3. The ends were cut back, 5 bases at V and 2 bases at J, with 16 bases in the middle. Looked up from germline, CDR1 is DFQATT and CDR2 is SNEGSKA (reference sequence). The CDR3, as DNA: TGCAGTGCTTCTAAGTCGGAGGGTGGCAATCAGCCCCAGCATTTT. Amino acids: CSASKSEGGNQPQHF.

Notes on this clonotype: An end of the junction does not agree with germline; a read error may underlie this. The chain recombines TRBV15 with TRBJ2-5; D may be TRBD2 (6 bases). The CDR3 contains 15 residues. Germline-derived CDR1 and CDR2 are LNHNV and YYDKDF (reference sequence). The chain's CDR3 is CAASLPGGIRETQYF. As DNA, the CDR3 is TGTGCCGCCAGCCTCCCAGGCGGGATTAGGGAGACCCAGTACTTC.

This clonotype was counted ten times or more. The genes are TRBV11-2 and TRBJ2-2, with D perhaps matching TRBD2 (6 bases). Trimming cost V 3 bases and J 2 bases, with 10 bases left between them. The CDR3 consists of 15 residues. The V gene's germline CDR1 is SGHAT and CDR2 FQNNGV. CDR3 residues: CASSFIAVNTGELFF. In DNA, the CDR3 is TGTGCCAGCAGCTTTATAGCGGTCAACACCGGGGAGCTGTTTTTT. Using reference TRBV11-2 and TRBJ2-2 for the parts outside the CDR3, the full variable domain is EAGVAQSPRYKIIEKRQSVAFWCNPISGHATLYWYQQILGQGPKLLIQFQNNGVVDDSQLPKDRFSAERLKGVDSTLKIQPAKLEDSAVYLCASSFIAVNTGELFFGEGSRLTVL.

This clonotype showed up many times. The chain links TRBV19 to TRBJ2-3, with D hard to call. Germline assignment: CDR1 LNHDA and CDR2 SQIVND (reference sequence). Trimming removed 0 bases from V and 5 bases from J, with 12 bases in between. The CDR3 covers 15 residues. Written as DNA, the CDR3 is TGTGCCAGTAGTATAGATCCGAGGACCGGAGATACGCAGTATTTT. Its translation is CASSIDPRTGDTQYF.

The chain combines TRBV20-1 with TRBJ2-5; 11 bases map to TRBD2. V gave up 1 base and J gave up 4 bases; unmatched junction bases: 2. This CDR3 has 14 residues. Germline V gives CDR1 DFQATT, CDR2 SNEGSKA (reference sequence). CDR3 protein: CSARGLAGGETQYF. The CDR3 DNA is TGCAGTGCTAGAGGGCTAGCGGGAGGAGAGACCCAGTACTTC.

This clonotype was seen at least ten times. The rearrangement joins TRBV7-9 to TRBJ2-5, with 9 bases lining up with TRBD2. The V segment lost 1 base and the J segment 3 bases; nucleotides outside the gene matches: 6. The CDR3 covers 16 residues. Germline loops: CDR1 SEHNR, CDR2 FQNEAQ (reference sequence). CDR3 sequence (DNA): TGTGCCAGCAGCTTAGTGGGTAGCGGGAGAAAAGAGACCCAGTACTTC. Amino acid sequence: CASSLVGSGRKETQYF.

J is TRBJ1-1 and V is TRBV5-6, with a possible D match to TRBD1 (5 bases). The CDR3 is 15 residues long. Per germline, CDR1 SGHDT and CDR2 YYEEEE. V was pared by 2 bases and J by 10 bases, with 21 bases between. The CDR3 is CASSFLPQGRVGAFF. CDR3 DNA: TGTGCCAGCAGCTTTCTCCCGCAGGGAAGGGTCGGAGCTTTCTTT. Full variable domain (outside the CDR3, taken from reference TRBV5-6 and TRBJ1-1): DAGVTQSPTHLIKTRGQQVTLRCSPKSGHDTVSWYQQALGQGPQFIFQYYEEEERQRGNFPDRFSGHQFPNYSSELNVNALLLGDSALYLCASSFLPQGRVGAFFGQGTRLTVV.

At least ten counts were recorded for this clonotype. This rearrangement joins TRBV5-4 to TRBJ2-1; 8 bases match TRBD2. This CDR3 spans 15 amino acids. V gave up 4 bases and J gave up 5 bases; unmatched junction bases: 8. The germline V gene encodes CDR1 SGHNT and CDR2 YYREEE (reference sequence). The CDR3 reads CASSGGLARDNEQFF. CDR3 nucleotide sequence: TGTGCCAGCAGCGGTGGACTAGCTCGGGACAATGAGCAGTTCTTC.

This clonotype was detected ten times or more. The chain is built from TRBV12-3 or TRBV12-4 and TRBJ1-5; possible D gene TRBD1, 5 bases. The CDR3 has 12 amino acids. The ends were cut back, 7 bases at V and 11 bases at J, with 15 bases in the middle. This CDR3 reads CASNSGVAAQHF. CDR3 bases: TGTGCCAGCAATTCGGGGGTCGCGGCCCAGCATTTT.

The V and J genes are TRBV27 and TRBJ2-7; a weak D match, TRBD2 (5 bases). Germline CDR1 and CDR2: MNHEY and SMNVEV (reference sequence). The CDR3 is made up of 13 amino acids. V lost 3 bases, J lost 3 bases, and 9 bases lay in between. CDR3 sequence (DNA): TGTGCCAGCAGTTTTTACCGGGACTACGAGCAGTACTTC. Encoded protein: CASSFYRDYEQYF.

This clonotype has ten or more counts. The V gene is TRBV11-3, the J gene TRBJ2-3, with D hard to call. CDR1 is SGHNT and CDR2 is YENEEA in the germline V gene. V lost 5 bases and J lost 6, with 9 bases in between. The CDR3 runs to 12 residues. The CDR3 nucleotides read TGTGCCAGCAGCCTTCCAGGCGATACGCAGTATTTT. It encodes CASSLPGDTQYF. The complete variable domain, with remaining parts taken from reference TRBV11-3 and TRBJ2-3, reads EAGVVQSPRYKIIEKKQPVAFWCNPISGHNTLYWYLQNLGQGPELLIRYENEEAVDDSQLPKDRFSAERLKGVDSTLKIQPAELGDSAVYLCASSLPGDTQYFGPGTRLTVL.

The V gene is TRBV20-1, the J gene TRBJ2-7; D unresolved. V lost 3 bases to trimming and J lost 4 bases, with 16 bases between them. Germline assignment: CDR1 DFQATT and CDR2 SNEGSKA (reference sequence). CDR3 length: 14 residues. The chain's CDR3 is CSASAVQVGYEQYF. The CDR3, as DNA: TGCAGTGCTAGTGCCGTTCAGGTCGGGTACGAGCAGTACTTC.

The table lists this clonotype with a few counts. This CDR3 reads CASKESSYNSPLHF. DNA of the CDR3: TGTGCCAGTAAGGAGAGCTCCTATAATTCACCCCTCCACTTT. The rearrangement links TRBV19 to TRBJ1-6; D is unresolved. The CDR3 totals 14 residues. The ends were cut back, 7 bases at V and 0 bases at J, with 7 bases in the middle. Germline-derived CDR1 and CDR2 are LNHDA and SQIVND (reference sequence).

This clonotype was found many times. J is TRBJ1-1 and V is TRBV3-1, with D perhaps matching TRBD1 (5 bases). CDR1 and CDR2 (germline): LGHDT, YNNKEL (reference sequence). With 4 bases removed from V and 6 bases from J, the gap between germline ends came to 15 bases. The CDR3 contains 14 residues. CDR3 region: CASSRDGVRSEAFF. The CDR3 nucleotides read TGTGCCAGCAGCCGGGACGGAGTCCGGTCTGAAGCTTTCTTT.

This clonotype was observed at least ten times. This chain links TRBV20-1 with TRBJ2-1, with D possibly matching TRBD2 (6 bases). The V end was cut by 6 bases, the J end by 0 bases, with 12 bases between. CDR1 and CDR2 (germline): DFQATT, SNEGSKA (reference sequence). The CDR3 has 14 amino acids. CDR3 DNA sequence: TGCAGTGCCGCTCGGGGGAGCTCCTACAATGAGCAGTTCTTC. Residues: CSAARGSSYNEQFF.